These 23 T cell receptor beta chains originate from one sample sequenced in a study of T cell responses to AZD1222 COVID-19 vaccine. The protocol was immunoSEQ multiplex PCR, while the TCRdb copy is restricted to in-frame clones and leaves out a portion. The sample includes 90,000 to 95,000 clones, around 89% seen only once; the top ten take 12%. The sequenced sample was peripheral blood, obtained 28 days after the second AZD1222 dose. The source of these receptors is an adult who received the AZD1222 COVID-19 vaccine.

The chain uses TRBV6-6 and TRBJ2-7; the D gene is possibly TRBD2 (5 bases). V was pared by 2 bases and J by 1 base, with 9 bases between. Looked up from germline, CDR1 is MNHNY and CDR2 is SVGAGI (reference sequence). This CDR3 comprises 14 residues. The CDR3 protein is CASSYEGSSYEQYF. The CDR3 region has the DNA TGTGCCAGCAGTTACGAGGGCAGTTCCTACGAGCAGTACTTC.

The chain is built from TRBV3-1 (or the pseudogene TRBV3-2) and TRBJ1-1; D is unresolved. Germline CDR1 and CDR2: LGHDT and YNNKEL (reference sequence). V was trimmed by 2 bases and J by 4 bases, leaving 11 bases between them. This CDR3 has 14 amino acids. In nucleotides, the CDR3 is TGTGCCAGCAGCCAACTCGAGGTGGGCACTGAAGCTTTCTTT. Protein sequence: CASSQLEVGTEAFF.

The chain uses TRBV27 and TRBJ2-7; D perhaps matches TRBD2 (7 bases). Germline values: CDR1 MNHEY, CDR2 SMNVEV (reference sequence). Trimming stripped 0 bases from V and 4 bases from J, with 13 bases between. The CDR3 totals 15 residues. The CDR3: CASSLSGGARYEQYF. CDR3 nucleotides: TGTGCCAGCAGTTTATCAGGGGGGGCGCGGTACGAGCAGTACTTC.

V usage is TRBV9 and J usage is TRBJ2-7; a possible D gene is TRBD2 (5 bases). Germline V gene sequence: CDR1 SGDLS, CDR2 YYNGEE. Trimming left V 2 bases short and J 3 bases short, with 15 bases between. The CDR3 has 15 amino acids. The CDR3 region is CASSVGVPSFYEQYF. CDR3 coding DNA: TGTGCCAGCAGCGTGGGAGTTCCTTCATTCTACGAGCAGTACTTC.

The CDR3 spells CASSLGDRPFLTGELFF. The CDR3 DNA is TGTGCCAGCAGCTTGGGGGACAGGCCTTTCTTAACCGGGGAGCTGTTTTTT. J is TRBJ2-2 and V is TRBV5-6; TRBD1 aligns across 8 bases. The CDR3 spans 17 residues. Germline V lookup: CDR1 SGHDT, CDR2 YYEEEE. The trim removed 0 bases at V and 5 bases at J, leaving 9 bases unmatched. Full variable domain (missing parts from reference TRBV5-6 and TRBJ2-2): DAGVTQSPTHLIKTRGQQVTLRCSPKSGHDTVSWYQQALGQGPQFIFQYYEEEERQRGNFPDRFSGHQFPNYSSELNVNALLLGDSALYLCASSLGDRPFLTGELFFGEGSRLTVL.

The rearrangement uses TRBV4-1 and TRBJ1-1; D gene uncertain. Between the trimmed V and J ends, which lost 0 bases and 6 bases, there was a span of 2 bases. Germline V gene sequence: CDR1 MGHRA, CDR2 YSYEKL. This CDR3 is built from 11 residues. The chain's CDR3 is CASSQEAEAFF. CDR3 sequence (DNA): TGCGCCAGCAGCCAAGAGGCTGAAGCTTTCTTT.

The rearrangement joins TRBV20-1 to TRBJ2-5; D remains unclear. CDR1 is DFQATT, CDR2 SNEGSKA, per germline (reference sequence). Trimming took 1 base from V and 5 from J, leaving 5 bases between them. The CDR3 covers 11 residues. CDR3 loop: CSARVRETQYF. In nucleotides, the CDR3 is TGCAGTGCTAGAGTACGGGAGACCCAGTACTTC.

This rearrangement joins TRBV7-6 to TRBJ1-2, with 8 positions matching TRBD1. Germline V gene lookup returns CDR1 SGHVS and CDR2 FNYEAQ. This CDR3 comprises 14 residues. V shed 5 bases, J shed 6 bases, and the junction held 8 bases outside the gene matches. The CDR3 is CASSDGGQENGYTF. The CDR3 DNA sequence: TGTGCCAGCAGCGACGGGGGACAGGAAAATGGCTACACCTTC.

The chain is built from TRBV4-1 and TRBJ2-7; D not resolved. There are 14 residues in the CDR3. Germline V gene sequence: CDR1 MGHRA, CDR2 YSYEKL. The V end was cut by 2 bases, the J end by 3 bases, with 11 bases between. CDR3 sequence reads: CASSQNMGFYEQYF. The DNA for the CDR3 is TGCGCCAGCAGCCAAAACATGGGATTCTACGAGCAGTACTTC.

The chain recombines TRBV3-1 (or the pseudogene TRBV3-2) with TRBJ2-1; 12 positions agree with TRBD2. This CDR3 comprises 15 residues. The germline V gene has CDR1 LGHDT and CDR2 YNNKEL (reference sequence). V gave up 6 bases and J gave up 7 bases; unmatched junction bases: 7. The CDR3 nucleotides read TGTGCCAGCAGACTGACTAGCGGGAGATTGAATGAGCAGTTCTTC. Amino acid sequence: CASRLTSGRLNEQFF.

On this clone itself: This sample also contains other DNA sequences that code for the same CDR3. The CDR3 spells CSVEAGNYGYTF. CDR3 bases: TGCAGCGTTGAAGCGGGAAACTATGGCTACACCTTC. This chain joins TRBV29-1 and TRBJ1-2, with D hard to call. The CDR3 contains 12 residues. Looked up from germline, CDR1 is SQVTM and CDR2 is ANQGSEA. Deletions cut 1 base from V and 2 bases from J, with 5 bases between.

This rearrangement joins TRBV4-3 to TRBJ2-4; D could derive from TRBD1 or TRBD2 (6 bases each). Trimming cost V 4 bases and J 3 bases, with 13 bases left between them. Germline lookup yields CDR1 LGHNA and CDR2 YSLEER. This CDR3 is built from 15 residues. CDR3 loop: CASSLLGGDKNIQYF. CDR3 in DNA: TGCGCCAGCAGCCTTCTCGGGGGCGACAAAAACATTCAGTACTTC.

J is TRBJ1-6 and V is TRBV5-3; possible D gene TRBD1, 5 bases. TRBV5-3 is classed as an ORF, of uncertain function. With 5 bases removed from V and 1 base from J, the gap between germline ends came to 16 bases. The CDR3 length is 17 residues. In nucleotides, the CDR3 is TGTGCCAGAAGGAACAGGCGGAGGGATTCCTATAATTCACCCCTCCACTTT. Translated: CARRNRRRDSYNSPLHF.

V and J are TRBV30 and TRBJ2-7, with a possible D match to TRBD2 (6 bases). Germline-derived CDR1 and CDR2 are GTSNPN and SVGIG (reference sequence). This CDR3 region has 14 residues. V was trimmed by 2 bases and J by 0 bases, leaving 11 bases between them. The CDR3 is CAWSWGDYSYEQYF. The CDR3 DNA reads TGTGCCTGGAGTTGGGGGGATTACTCCTACGAGCAGTACTTC.

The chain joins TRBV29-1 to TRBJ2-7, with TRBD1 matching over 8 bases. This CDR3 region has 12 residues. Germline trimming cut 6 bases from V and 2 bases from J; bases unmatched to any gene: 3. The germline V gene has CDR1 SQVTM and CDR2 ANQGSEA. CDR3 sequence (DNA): TGCAGCGTAGAGACAGGGGCCTACGAGCAGTACTTC. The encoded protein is CSVETGAYEQYF.

CDR3 loop: CASSQDRAGGLTGELFF. The CDR3 DNA follows: TGCGCCAGCAGCCAAGATCGGGCGGGGGGGCTTACCGGGGAGCTGTTTTTT. The rearrangement uses TRBV4-3 and TRBJ2-2; TRBD2 agrees at 9 bases. The CDR3 loop spans 17 amino acids. Germline CDR1 LGHNA, CDR2 YSLEER. J gave up 5 bases and V 0 bases, and 7 bases lay outside the gene matches.

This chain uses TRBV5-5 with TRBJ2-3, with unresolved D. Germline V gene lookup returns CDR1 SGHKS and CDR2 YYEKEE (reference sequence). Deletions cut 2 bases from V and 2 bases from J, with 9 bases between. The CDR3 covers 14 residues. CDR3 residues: CASSFSSPTDTQYF. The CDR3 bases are TGTGCCAGCAGCTTTTCCTCCCCCACAGATACGCAGTATTTT.

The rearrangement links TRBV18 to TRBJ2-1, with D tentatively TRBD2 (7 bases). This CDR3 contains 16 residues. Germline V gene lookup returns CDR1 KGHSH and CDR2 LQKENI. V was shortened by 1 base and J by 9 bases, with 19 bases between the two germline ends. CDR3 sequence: CASSPRGGKDNGEQFF. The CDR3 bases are TGTGCCAGCTCACCACGCGGGGGCAAGGATAATGGTGAGCAGTTCTTC.

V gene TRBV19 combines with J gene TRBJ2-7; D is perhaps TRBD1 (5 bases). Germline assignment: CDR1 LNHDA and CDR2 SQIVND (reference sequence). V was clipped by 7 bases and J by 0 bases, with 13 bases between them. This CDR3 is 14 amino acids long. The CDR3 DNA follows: TGTGCCAGTAAAAGGACACCAAGCTCCTACGAGCAGTACTTC. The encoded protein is CASKRTPSSYEQYF.

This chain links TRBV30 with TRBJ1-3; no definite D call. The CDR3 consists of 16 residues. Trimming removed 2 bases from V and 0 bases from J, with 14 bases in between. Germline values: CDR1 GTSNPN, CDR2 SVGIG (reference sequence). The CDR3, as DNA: TGTGCCTGGAGTCTTCGGGGAAGGTTCTCTGGAAACACCATATATTTT. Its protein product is CAWSLRGRFSGNTIYF.

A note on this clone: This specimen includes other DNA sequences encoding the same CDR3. The CDR3 bases are TGTGCCAGCAGCGTAGCTACGAACACTGAAGCTTTCTTT. As protein: CASSVATNTEAFF. The chain joins TRBV9 to TRBJ1-1; D is ambiguous. V lost 0 bases to trimming and J lost 1 base, with 4 bases between them. Germline CDR1 SGDLS, CDR2 YYNGEE. The CDR3 consists of 13 residues.

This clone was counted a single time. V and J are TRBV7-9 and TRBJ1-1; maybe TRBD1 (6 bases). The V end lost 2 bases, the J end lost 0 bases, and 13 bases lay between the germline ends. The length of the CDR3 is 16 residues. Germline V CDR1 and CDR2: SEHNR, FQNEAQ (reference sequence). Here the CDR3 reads CASSLTPDSLNTEAFF. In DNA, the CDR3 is TGTGCCAGCAGCTTAACTCCGGACAGCCTGAACACTGAAGCTTTCTTT.

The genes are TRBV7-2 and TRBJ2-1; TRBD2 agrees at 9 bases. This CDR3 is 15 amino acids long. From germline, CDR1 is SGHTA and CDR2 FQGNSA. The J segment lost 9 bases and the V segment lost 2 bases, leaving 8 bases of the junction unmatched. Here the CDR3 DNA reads TGTGCCAGCAGCTTATCCAGCGGGAGGCCAGGTGAGCAGTTCTTC. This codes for CASSLSSGRPGEQFF.